This passage covers 19 T cell receptor beta chains from one sample sequenced in a study of technical replicates of blood from a handful of donors. Data came from immunoSEQ multiplex PCR; TCRdb stores just in-frame clones and leaves some out. This table has about 94,000 clones, 95% appearing once. Specimen: T cells isolated from PBMCs. These TCRs come from a human donor in good health.

This clone was seen more than once but under ten times. The genes are TRBV5-4 and TRBJ2-2; no reliable D call. There are 15 residues in the CDR3. V was cut by 4 bases and J by 7 bases, with 17 bases left in between. CDR1 is SGHNT and CDR2 is YYREEE in the germline V gene (reference sequence). The CDR3 DNA is TGTGCCAGCAGCCCTCTCTCGGGTATTCGCGGGGAGCTGTTTTTT. Amino acid sequence: CASSPLSGIRGELFF.

V gene TRBV5-1 combines with J gene TRBJ2-7, with D tentatively TRBD1 (5 bases). Trimming took off 4 bases at V and 4 bases at J, with 15 bases between the two ends. The germline gives CDR1 SGHRS, CDR2 YFSETQ. The CDR3 sequence is 14 residues long. CDR3 in amino acids: CASSGHIRDYEQYF. The CDR3 region has the DNA TGCGCCAGCAGCGGACACATCAGGGATTACGAGCAGTACTTC.

The V and J genes are TRBV6-5 and TRBJ1-2; possible D gene TRBD1, 6 bases. Germline values: CDR1 MNHEY, CDR2 SVGAGI. CDR3 size: 12 residues. V was shortened by 5 bases and J by 8 bases, with 12 bases between the two germline ends. The DNA for the CDR3 is TGTGCCAGCAGTCAGGGGCATGGGGGCTACACCTTC. Translation: CASSQGHGGYTF.

The table lists this clone with a count of one. This chain joins TRBV30 and TRBJ2-1, with D possibly being TRBD2 (6 bases). The length of the CDR3 is 13 residues. V lost 3 bases, J lost 10 bases, and 16 bases lay in between. CDR1 is GTSNPN, CDR2 SVGIG, per germline (reference sequence). CDR3 nucleotide sequence: TGTGCCTGGAGCGGGACTCCCGCCCGGGAGCAGTTCTTC. Its protein is CAWSGTPAREQFF.

The rearrangement uses TRBV6-6 and TRBJ2-1; 13 bases are shared with TRBD2. The germline V gene encodes CDR1 MNHNY and CDR2 SVGAGI (reference sequence). Germline trimming cut 6 bases from V and 8 bases from J; bases unmatched to any gene: 7. CDR3 length: 15 residues. The CDR3 spells CASSRGLAGVYEQFF. The CDR3 DNA is TGTGCCAGCAGCCGAGGACTAGCGGGAGTATATGAGCAGTTCTTC.

The chain joins TRBV13 to TRBJ2-1; 7 nucleotides align to TRBD2. Germline lookup yields CDR1 PRHDT and CDR2 FYEKMQ (reference sequence). The CDR3 has 15 amino acids. V lost 5 bases and J lost 8; bases outside the gene matches: 12. The CDR3 reads CASSLSGALGYEQFF. CDR3 DNA sequence: TGTGCCAGCAGCCTGAGCGGGGCCCTCGGGTATGAGCAGTTCTTC.

This chain uses TRBV21-1 with TRBJ1-2; TRBD1 reflects the table's D call only, with no check against the DNA. TRBV21-1 counts as a pseudogene. The CDR3 runs to 21 residues. CDR3 coding DNA: TGTGCCAGCAGCCGCCCTGTGCCGGGTTTCACTACAGGGGGGAAGGACTATGGCTACACCTTC. Its protein is CASSRPVPGFTTGGKDYGYTF.

The rearrangement joins TRBV14 to TRBJ2-1; 9 nucleotides align to TRBD2. This CDR3 has 16 residues. CDR1 and CDR2 (germline): SGHDN, FVKESK. Trimming took 3 bases from V and 3 from J; bases not matched to a gene: 6. CDR3 DNA: TGTGCCAGCAGCCAGAAGCCTAGCGGGGACTACAATGAGCAGTTCTTC. This translates into CASSQKPSGDYNEQFF.

CDR3 amino acids: CASSLLASGSINEQFF. The CDR3 coding sequence is TGTGCCAGCAGCCTCCTCGCTAGCGGGAGTATCAATGAGCAGTTCTTC. This chain links TRBV5-4 with TRBJ2-1; 10 positions match TRBD2. From germline, CDR1 is SGHNT and CDR2 YYREEE (reference sequence). The V segment lost 4 bases and the J segment 6 bases; nucleotides outside the gene matches: 10. The CDR3 is 16 residues long.

This clone was detected a few times. V gene TRBV6-5 combines with J gene TRBJ1-1; maybe TRBD1 (6 bases). V shed 6 bases and J shed 8 bases, with 10 bases lying between them. This CDR3 comprises 11 residues. Germline CDR1 is MNHEY and CDR2 is SVGAGI. The CDR3 sequence is CASSQGQEAFF. As DNA, the CDR3 is TGTGCCAGCAGCCAAGGACAGGAAGCTTTCTTT.

The chain employs TRBV9 and TRBJ2-1, with 13 bases that match TRBD2. The germline V gene has CDR1 SGDLS and CDR2 YYNGEE. The CDR3 contains 15 residues. The ends lost 5 bases at V and 5 bases at J; junction bases unmatched: 4. The CDR3 DNA reads TGTGCCAGCAGTTACGGGACTAGCGGGGACAATGAGCAGTTCTTC. Its protein product is CASSYGTSGDNEQFF.

The chain uses TRBV6-5 and TRBJ1-1; D is unresolved. The CDR3 spans 16 residues. Germline values: CDR1 MNHEY, CDR2 SVGAGI. The ends were cut back, 1 base at V and 2 bases at J, with 14 bases in the middle. As DNA, the CDR3 is TGTGCCAGCAGTTACTACGTCGCAGGTAAAAACACTGAAGCTTTCTTT. Translated, it gives CASSYYVAGKNTEAFF.

The chain carries TRBV5-1 and TRBJ2-5; 8 positions match TRBD2. Germline CDR1 SGHRS, CDR2 YFSETQ. V dropped 0 bases and J dropped 5; count of bases not matched to a gene: 12. The CDR3 consists of 17 residues. The CDR3 loop reads CASSLAATSATAETQYF. The CDR3 coding sequence is TGCGCCAGCAGCTTGGCGGCGACTAGCGCGACCGCGGAGACCCAGTACTTC.

The chain couples TRBV19 to TRBJ2-1; D is possibly TRBD2 (6 bases). This CDR3 region has 14 residues. Trimming left V 6 bases short and J 4 bases short, with 13 bases between. Germline V lookup: CDR1 LNHDA, CDR2 SQIVND (reference sequence). CDR3 sequence: CASSPGLHYNEQFF. CDR3 in DNA: TGTGCCAGTAGCCCGGGACTCCATTACAATGAGCAGTTCTTC.

The rearrangement links TRBV4-1 to TRBJ1-2, with TRBD1 identical over 7 bases. This CDR3 is 15 amino acids long. Germline CDR1 and CDR2: MGHRA and YSYEKL. V was pared by 0 bases and J by 7 bases, with 8 bases of the junction left unmatched. The CDR3 sequence is CASSQELQGFGGYTF. In DNA, the CDR3 is TGCGCCAGCAGCCAAGAACTACAGGGGTTTGGTGGCTACACCTTC.

The gene calls are TRBV29-1 and TRBJ1-1; possible D gene TRBD1, 5 bases. The V gene's germline CDR1 is SQVTM and CDR2 ANQGSEA. V lost 2 bases to trimming and J lost 1 base, with 14 bases between them. CDR3 size: 15 residues. The CDR3 spells CSVERQRNKNTEAFF. In DNA, the CDR3 is TGCAGCGTTGAAAGACAGAGAAATAAGAACACTGAAGCTTTCTTT. Based on the CDR3 plus reference TRBV29-1 and TRBJ1-1, the full variable domain is SAVISQKPSRDICQRGTSLTIQCQVDSQVTMMFWYRQQPGQSLTLIATANQGSEATYESGFVIDKFPISRPNLTFSTLTVSNMSPEDSSIYLCSVERQRNKNTEAFFGQGTRLTVV.

The V call is TRBV4-2, the J call TRBJ2-7; 9 positions agree with TRBD1. J was trimmed by 3 bases and V by 4 bases; bases with no gene match: 7. This CDR3 has 15 residues. CDR1 is LGHNA and CDR2 is YNFKEQ in the germline V gene. CDR3 protein: CASSLRRDRDYEQYF. Written as DNA, the CDR3 is TGTGCCAGCAGCCTACGCCGGGACAGGGACTACGAGCAGTACTTC.

The chain employs TRBV6-5 and TRBJ2-1; 9 nucleotides agree with TRBD2. Germline V gene sequence: CDR1 MNHEY, CDR2 SVGAGI. V shed 0 bases and J 4 bases; nucleotides not matched to a gene: 1. The CDR3 runs 15 residues. DNA for the CDR3: TGTGCCAGCAGTTACTCCCTAGCGGGGTACAATGAGCAGTTCTTC. This encodes CASSYSLAGYNEQFF.

The V gene is TRBV7-9, the J gene TRBJ2-7, with TRBD1 matching 7 bases. This CDR3 spans 18 amino acids. Unmatched junction bases numbered 16, after V lost 5 bases and J lost 0 bases. The germline gives CDR1 SEHNR, CDR2 FQNEAQ (reference sequence). The CDR3 nucleotides read TGTGCCAGCAGCCCGCACCCCTACGACAGGGATATCTCCTACGAGCAGTACTTC. It yields the protein CASSPHPYDRDISYEQYF.